This T cell receptor (beta chain) is drawn from a study of vaccination and CD4 T cells after COVID-19. This clonotype was detected only a few times. Antigen specificity is unknown. As to treatment: 10-day PBMC culture with coronavirus spike peptide pools or control peptides (ViraFEST assay). Sequencing of cultured CD4+ T cell DNA used the Oncomine TCR Beta short-read assay. Genomic DNA was isolated from cultured CD4+ T cells. TCRdb itself ran the PCR reads through MiXCR, one entry per CDR3 protein. The repertoire has 15,000 or so distinct CDR3 sequences, 36% of them found once; the top ten carry around 17%. From germline, CDR1 is DFQATT and CDR2 SNEGSKA (reference sequence). V lost 3 bases and J lost 1, with 12 bases in between. The CDR3 totals 15 residues.

This sequence joins TRBV20-1 and TRBJ2-2; tentatively, D is TRBD1 (6 bases). The specimen sequenced was cultured CD4+ T cells from blood. The sequence was obtained from a human donor with COVID-19. As DNA, the CDR3 is TGCAGTGCTAGTAAGCCGGGACAGAACACCGGGGAGCTGTTTTTT. Its protein is CSASKPGQNTGELFF.